This is a list of T cell receptor beta chains from one sample in a study of cytomegalovirus exposure and HLA in healthy donors. Assay: immunoSEQ multiplex PCR; the TCRdb copy retains only in-frame clones and omits some. This sample has over 150,000 clones, with around 80% found just once. What was sequenced was PBMCs. These TCRs come from a man aged 25-45 years in good health and CMV-seropositive. The CDR3 runs from the conserved cysteine through the conserved F or W. Fields, in order: V gene, CDR3 length, J gene, D gene, clone size, CDR3 protein, CDR3 DNA. The D gene is left open where the match is weak. Rows give clone size only sometimes, using once, few, many, or a class for an expanded clone.

V: TRBV5-4; length: 12; J: TRBJ2-1; D: TRBD2; size: NA; CDR3: CASSRRGGEQFF; DNA: TGTGCCAGCAGCCGGCGGGGGGGTGAGCAGTTCTTC
V: TRBV4-1; length: 17; J: TRBJ2-1; D: TRBD2; size: NA; CDR3: CASSRSTGTSDYNEQFF; DNA: TGCGCCAGCAGCCGCTCCACCGGGACTAGCGACTACAATGAGCAGTTCTTC
V: TRBV14; length: 16; J: TRBJ1-2; D: NA; size: NA; CDR3: CASSQGFVIRSDGYAF; DNA: TGTGCCAGCAGCCAGGGTTTCGTTATCCGGAGCGATGGCTACGCCTTC
V: TRBV5-1; length: 14; J: TRBJ1-3; D: NA; size: NA; CDR3: CASSRSYSGNTIYF; DNA: TGCGCCAGCAGCCGCAGTTACTCTGGAAACACCATATATTTT
V: TRBV2; length: 15; J: TRBJ1-1; D: NA; size: once; CDR3: CASSRPGRPNTEAFF; DNA: TGTGCCAGCAGCCGACCGGGAAGACCGAACACTGAAGCTTTCTTT
V: TRBV19; length: 13; J: TRBJ2-1; D: TRBD2; size: NA; CDR3: CASSISGSDEQFF; DNA: TGTGCCAGTAGTATAAGCGGGAGCGATGAGCAGTTCTTC
V: TRBV9; length: 15; J: TRBJ2-7; D: NA; size: few; CDR3: CASSVEVGGDYEQYF; DNA: TGTGCCAGCAGCGTAGAGGTGGGGGGAGACTACGAGCAGTACTTC
V: TRBV27; length: 17; J: TRBJ2-2; D: TRBD2; size: NA; CDR3: CASSFPGTSGSTGELFF; DNA: TGTGCCAGCAGTTTTCCGGGGACTAGCGGCAGCACCGGGGAGCTGTTTTTT
V: TRBV7-2; length: 15; J: TRBJ2-1; D: NA; size: NA; CDR3: CASGGGLNSYNEQFF; DNA: TGTGCCAGCGGCGGCGGTTTGAATTCCTACAATGAGCAGTTCTTC
V: TRBV6-6; length: 16; J: TRBJ2-6; D: NA; size: once; CDR3: CASSYLAGSGANVLTF; DNA: TGTGCCAGCAGTTACCTGGCGGGGTCTGGGGCCAACGTCCTGACTTTC
V: TRBV6-5; length: 15; J: TRBJ1-5; D: NA; size: NA; CDR3: CASSYWSGGNQPQHF; DNA: TGTGCCAGCAGTTACTGGTCAGGGGGCAATCAGCCCCAGCATTTT
V: TRBV5-1; length: 16; J: TRBJ1-5; D: TRBD1; size: NA; CDR3: CASSLGTGGVRQPQHF; DNA: TGCGCCAGCAGCTTGGGGACAGGGGGCGTCCGGCAGCCCCAGCATTTT
V: TRBV5-1; length: 15; J: TRBJ2-5; D: TRBD1; size: NA; CDR3: CASSPRTGTQETQYF; DNA: TGCGCCAGCAGCCCCCGGACAGGGACTCAAGAGACCCAGTACTTC
V: TRBV30; length: 13; J: TRBJ1-6; D: TRBD1; size: NA; CDR3: CAWSDPGGSPLHF; DNA: TGTGCCTGGAGTGACCCAGGGGGTTCACCCCTCCACTTT
V: TRBV9; length: 15; J: TRBJ2-3; D: TRBD2; size: once; CDR3: CASSYSGAGTDTQYF; DNA: TGTGCCAGCAGCTATAGCGGGGCGGGCACAGATACGCAGTATTTT
V: TRBV7-9; length: 14; J: TRBJ2-4; D: TRBD1; size: NA; CDR3: CASSSQGGKNIQYF; DNA: TGTGCCAGCAGCTCACAGGGGGGCAAAAACATTCAGTACTTC
V: TRBV7-9; length: 17; J: TRBJ2-6; D: TRBD1; size: NA; CDR3: CASSSPGQSSGANVLTF; DNA: TGTGCCAGCAGCTCACCGGGACAGAGCTCTGGGGCCAACGTCCTGACTTTC
V: TRBV29-1; length: 13; J: TRBJ2-1; D: TRBD1; size: NA; CDR3: CSARGQGYNEQFF; DNA: TGCAGCGCCCGGGGACAGGGTTACAATGAGCAGTTCTTC
V: TRBV30; length: 16; J: TRBJ1-6; D: TRBD1; size: NA; CDR3: CAWTRDSITYNSPLHF; DNA: TGTGCCTGGACCCGGGACAGTATAACCTATAATTCACCCCTCCACTTT
V: TRBV19; length: 14; J: TRBJ2-5; D: TRBD2; size: NA; CDR3: CASSRRGGVETQYF; DNA: TGTGCCAGTAGTAGGCGGGGGGGCGTTGAGACCCAGTACTTC
V: TRBV13; length: 17; J: TRBJ2-6; D: NA; size: NA; CDR3: CASSPTGRASGANVLTF; DNA: TGTGCCAGCAGCCCGACAGGAAGGGCCTCTGGGGCCAACGTCCTGACTTTC
V: TRBV30; length: 16; J: TRBJ2-1; D: TRBD2; size: NA; CDR3: CAWSTGAGGPGNEQFF; DNA: TGTGCCTGGAGTACCGGAGCGGGAGGGCCCGGAAATGAGCAGTTCTTC
V: TRBV6-1; length: 22; J: TRBJ2-7; D: TRBD2; size: few; CDR3: CASSEVRDGTSGRAPDFYEQYF; DNA: TGTGCCAGCAGTGAAGTCAGAGACGGGACTAGCGGGAGGGCCCCCGACTTTTACGAGCAGTACTTC
V: TRBV25-1; length: 14; J: TRBJ2-1; D: TRBD1; size: few; CDR3: CASRDRGWGIEQFF; DNA: TGTGCCAGCCGGGACAGGGGATGGGGGATTGAGCAGTTCTTC
V: TRBV28; length: 13; J: TRBJ1-5; D: NA; size: once; CDR3: CASSPPGNQPQHF; DNA: TGTGCCAGCAGCCCCCCCGGCAATCAGCCCCAGCATTTT
V: TRBV7-8; length: 16; J: TRBJ2-2; D: TRBD2; size: NA; CDR3: CASSLRTSGSAGELFF; DNA: TGTGCCAGCAGCCTGAGGACTAGCGGGAGTGCCGGGGAGCTGTTTTTT
V: TRBV19; length: 16; J: TRBJ1-5; D: TRBD1; size: NA; CDR3: CASSVRTGGRDQPQHF; DNA: TGTGCCAGTAGTGTGCGGACAGGGGGTCGGGATCAGCCCCAGCATTTT
V: TRBV29-1; length: 15; J: TRBJ1-1; D: NA; size: NA; CDR3: CSVAHKLDQNTEAFF; DNA: TGCAGCGTTGCACACAAACTAGACCAGAACACTGAAGCTTTCTTT
V: TRBV6-1; length: 12; J: TRBJ2-7; D: TRBD2; size: NA; CDR3: CASGLVSYEQYF; DNA: TGTGCCAGCGGACTAGTGTCCTACGAGCAGTACTTC